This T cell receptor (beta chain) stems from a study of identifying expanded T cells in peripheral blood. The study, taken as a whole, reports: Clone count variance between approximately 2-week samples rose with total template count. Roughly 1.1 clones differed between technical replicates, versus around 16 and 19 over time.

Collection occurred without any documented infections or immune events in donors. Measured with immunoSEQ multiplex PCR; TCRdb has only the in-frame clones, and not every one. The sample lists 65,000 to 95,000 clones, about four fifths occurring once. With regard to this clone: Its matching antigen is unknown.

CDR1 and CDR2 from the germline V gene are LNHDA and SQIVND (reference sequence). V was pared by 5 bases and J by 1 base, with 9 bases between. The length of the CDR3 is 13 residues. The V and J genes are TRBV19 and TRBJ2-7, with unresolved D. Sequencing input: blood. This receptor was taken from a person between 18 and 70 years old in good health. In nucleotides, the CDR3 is TGTGCCAGTAGTTCCGGGCCTTCCTACGAGCAGTACTTC. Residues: CASSSGPSYEQYF.